This is a list of T cell receptor beta chains from one sample in a study of blood T cell repertoires in COVID-19. The repertoire was sequenced with immunoSEQ multiplex PCR; TCRdb's copy has only in-frame clones and lacks some. The profile shows 190,000 or so clones, roughly 88% of them singletons. Sequencing was performed on peripheral blood. These receptors were collected from a woman in her 30s with acute or convalescent COVID-19. Each CDR3 is given with its conserved first and last residue. A D gene is named only where the DNA matches it firmly. Some rows have no size entry. The others give once, few or many, or a class for an expanded clone.

d_gene	v_gene	abundance	j_gene	CDR3nt	CDR3aa
-	TRBV11-2	-	TRBJ1-1	TGTGCCAGCACCAATACCCGGACGGGGACTGAAGCTTTCTTT	CASTNTRTGTEAFF
-	TRBV30	once	TRBJ2-7	TGTGCCTGGAGTGTTACAGGGACCTACGAGCAGTACTTC	CAWSVTGTYEQYF
-	TRBV30	-	TRBJ1-1	TGTGCCTGGAAAAGGGACATGAACACTGAAGCTTTCTTT	CAWKRDMNTEAFF
TRBD1	TRBV7-2	-	TRBJ1-1	TGTGCCAGCAGTCGACAGGGAACTGAAGCTTTCTTT	CASSRQGTEAFF
TRBD2	TRBV5-1	-	TRBJ2-3	TGCGCCAGCAGGGAACTAGCGGGAGATCCAGATACGCAGTATTTT	CASRELAGDPDTQYF
-	TRBV7-6	-	TRBJ1-1	TGTGCCAGCAGCTTAGGGAACAGGGTCGGGACTGAAGCTTTCTTT	CASSLGNRVGTEAFF
-	TRBV24-1	-	TRBJ2-3	TGTGCCACCAGTGATTTAGAGTATACGCAGTATTTT	CATSDLEYTQYF
-	TRBV3-1/TRBV3-2	-	TRBJ2-7	TGTGCCAGCAGCCAAGAGAGGTTCGAGCAGTACTTC	CASSQERFEQYF
TRBD2	TRBV7-9	-	TRBJ2-5	TGTGCCAGCACCCGATCTCAGGGAGGGACGGAGACCCAGTACTTC	CASTRSQGGTETQYF
TRBD1	TRBV27	-	TRBJ2-7	TGTGCCAGCAGTGGACAGGGGGGGGAGCAGTACTTC	CASSGQGGEQYF
-	TRBV10-3	-	TRBJ2-2	TGTGCCATCAGTGAGTCGGCAGGTTACGGGGAGCTGTTTTTT	CAISESAGYGELFF
TRBD2	TRBV7-2	-	TRBJ2-1	TGTGCCAGCAGCTTAACAGGGCTAGCGGGGGAGCAGTTCTTC	CASSLTGLAGEQFF
TRBD2	TRBV9	-	TRBJ2-3	TGTGCCAGCAGCGGGTATAGCGGGAGCACAGATACGCAGTATTTT	CASSGYSGSTDTQYF